This is a list of T cell receptor beta chains from one sample in a study of Ad26.COV2.S vaccination and SARS-CoV-2 variants. TCRdb's copy holds only in-frame clones and misses some; the assay was immunoSEQ multiplex PCR. Among about 440,000 clones listed, approximately 88% were seen once. The material sequenced was peripheral blood, taken in a trial of Ad26.COV2.S vaccine versus placebo. The origin of the receptors is a person aged 18 to 65 who received the Ad26.COV2.S COVID-19 vaccine or a placebo. CDR3s include the opening cysteine and the closing phenylalanine or tryptophan. D genes are given only for firm matches. Size tells how often a clone was seen (once, few, many) or the class of an expanded clone, and some rows leave it out.

CDR3 protein: CASSIGVNTEAFF
CDR3 DNA: TGTGCCAGTAGTATAGGCGTGAACACTGAAGCTTTCTTT
V gene: TRBV19
J gene: TRBJ1-1
D gene: .
clone size: .

CDR3 protein: CATLMGWGTEAFF
CDR3 DNA: TGTGCCACACTTATGGGGTGGGGCACTGAAGCTTTCTTT
V gene: TRBV6-5
J gene: TRBJ1-1
D gene: .
clone size: few

CDR3 protein: CASSPQGALGNQPQHF
CDR3 DNA: TGTGCCAGCTCACCTCAGGGGGCGCTGGGCAATCAGCCTCAGCATTTT
V gene: TRBV18
J gene: TRBJ1-5
D gene: TRBD1
clone size: once

CDR3 protein: CSVEMRGLAGGRTYNEQFF
CDR3 DNA: TGCAGCGTTGAAATGAGGGGACTAGCGGGAGGTAGGACCTACAATGAGCAGTTCTTC
V gene: TRBV29-1
J gene: TRBJ2-1
D gene: TRBD2
clone size: once

CDR3 protein: CASSFPTPTNEKLFF
CDR3 DNA: TGTGCCAGCAGTTTTCCTACTCCAACTAATGAAAAACTGTTTTTT
V gene: TRBV28
J gene: TRBJ1-4
D gene: .
clone size: .

CDR3 protein: CATSRGLRDRAKNIQYF
CDR3 DNA: TGTGCCACCAGCAGAGGCCTCCGGGACAGAGCCAAAAACATTCAGTACTTC
V gene: TRBV15
J gene: TRBJ2-4
D gene: TRBD1
clone size: .

CDR3 protein: CASSVGAGETSVHEQYF
CDR3 DNA: TGTGCCAGCAGCGTAGGGGCAGGGGAGACTTCCGTCCACGAGCAGTACTTC
V gene: TRBV9
J gene: TRBJ2-7
D gene: .
clone size: .

CDR3 protein: CAWKVYGYTF
CDR3 DNA: TGTGCCTGGAAAGTTTATGGCTACACCTTC
V gene: TRBV30
J gene: TRBJ1-2
D gene: .
clone size: .

CDR3 protein: CASSVKGQDTGELFF
CDR3 DNA: TGTGCCAGCAGCGTTAAGGGGCAGGACACCGGGGAGCTGTTTTTT
V gene: TRBV9
J gene: TRBJ2-2
D gene: .
clone size: .

CDR3 protein: CASSQVWGNEQFF
CDR3 DNA: TGTGCCAGCAGCCAAGTGTGGGGCAATGAGCAGTTCTTC
V gene: TRBV7-2
J gene: TRBJ2-1
D gene: .
clone size: .

CDR3 protein: CAIMRDNYGYTF
CDR3 DNA: TGTGCCATCATGAGAGACAACTATGGCTACACCTTC
V gene: TRBV10-3
J gene: TRBJ1-2
D gene: .
clone size: .

CDR3 protein: CASSRGPRGVPEAFF
CDR3 DNA: TGCGCCAGCAGCCGCGGACCGCGAGGAGTACCTGAAGCTTTCTTT
V gene: TRBV5-1
J gene: TRBJ1-1
D gene: .
clone size: .

CDR3 protein: CASGTSGFYEQYF
CDR3 DNA: TGTGCCAGCGGGACTAGCGGATTCTACGAGCAGTACTTC
V gene: TRBV28
J gene: TRBJ2-7
D gene: TRBD2
clone size: .

CDR3 protein: CASSQQPWTLYNEQFF
CDR3 DNA: TGTGCCAGCAGCCAACAACCTTGGACTCTGTACAATGAGCAGTTCTTC
V gene: TRBV7-6
J gene: TRBJ2-1
D gene: .
clone size: .

CDR3 protein: CASSFSTPMGSYEQYF
CDR3 DNA: TGTGCCAGCAGTTTCTCGACACCCATGGGCTCCTACGAGCAGTACTTC
V gene: TRBV27
J gene: TRBJ2-7
D gene: .
clone size: .

CDR3 protein: CASSDLINIQYF
CDR3 DNA: TGTGCCAGCAGTGATCTAATAAACATTCAGTACTTC
V gene: TRBV25-1
J gene: TRBJ2-4
D gene: .
clone size: .

CDR3 protein: CASSEGPTISGNTIYF
CDR3 DNA: TGCGCCAGCAGCGAGGGACCGACTATCTCTGGAAACACCATATATTTT
V gene: TRBV4-3
J gene: TRBJ1-3
D gene: .
clone size: once

CDR3 protein: CASSLSPDTQYF
CDR3 DNA: TGTGCCAGCAGCTTATCCCCCGATACGCAGTATTTT
V gene: TRBV3-1/TRBV3-2
J gene: TRBJ2-3
D gene: .
clone size: .

CDR3 protein: CASSLPSSYEQYF
CDR3 DNA: TGTGCCAGCAGCTTGCCGAGCTCCTACGAGCAGTACTTC
V gene: TRBV5-4
J gene: TRBJ2-7
D gene: .
clone size: few

CDR3 protein: CASSPPGWTSGEQFF
CDR3 DNA: TGTGCCAGCTCACCACCGGGGTGGACTAGCGGCGAGCAGTTCTTC
V gene: TRBV18
J gene: TRBJ2-1
D gene: TRBD2
clone size: .

CDR3 protein: CASSQEQEDRSNTGELFF
CDR3 DNA: TGTGCCAGCAGCCAAGAGCAAGAGGACCGATCGAACACCGGGGAGCTGTTTTTT
V gene: TRBV3-1/TRBV3-2
J gene: TRBJ2-2
D gene: .
clone size: .

CDR3 protein: CASSQVGLAKTASTDTQYF
CDR3 DNA: TGTGCCAGCAGCCAAGTAGGGCTAGCGAAAACTGCTAGCACAGATACGCAGTATTTT
V gene: TRBV4-2
J gene: TRBJ2-3
D gene: .
clone size: .

CDR3 protein: CAITDTGTRETQYF
CDR3 DNA: TGTGCCATCACCGACACCGGGACTAGAGAGACCCAGTACTTC
V gene: TRBV10-3
J gene: TRBJ2-5
D gene: TRBD2
clone size: .

CDR3 protein: CASKSLQINTEAFF
CDR3 DNA: TGTGCCAGTAAATCCCTACAGATTAACACTGAAGCTTTCTTT
V gene: TRBV19
J gene: TRBJ1-1
D gene: .
clone size: few